This T cell receptor beta chain is from a study of blood T cell repertoires in COVID-19. Study-wide background: COVID-19 samples, acute and convalescent, were from the United States, Italy and Spain. Sample material is recorded as cDNA or gDNA derived from T cells, B-cell-depleted T cells, or PBMCs.

Under the authors' procedure: The authors estimated nucleated cell counts from reference gene primer amplification. Libraries were prepared by immunoSEQ multiplex PCR; TCRdb keeps only in-frame clonotypes and omits some of them. V and J calls and clone size come straight from that table; D and trimming were deduced from the DNA. The top ten clones hold 4% to 5.5% of a sample with about 100,000 clones, more than 80% of them seen once. This CDR3 region has 15 residues. Per germline, CDR1 SGHTA and CDR2 FQGNSA. J lost 0 bases, V lost 7 bases, and 9 bases had no gene match. Material for sequencing was peripheral blood. This chain uses TRBV7-2 with TRBJ2-7; 7 bases align to TRBD2. This sequence originates from a human donor in a cohort sampled during active COVID-19. The CDR3 is CASTPAGVSSYEQYF. DNA of the CDR3: TGTGCCAGCACCCCCGCGGGGGTTAGCTCCTACGAGCAGTACTTC. Supplemented by reference TRBV7-2 and TRBJ2-7, the full variable domain reads GAGVSQSPSNKVTEKGKDVELRCDPISGHTALYWYRQSLGQGLEFLIYFQGNSAPDKSGLPSDRFSAERTGGSVSTLTIQRTQQEDSAVYLCASTPAGVSSYEQYFGPGTRLTVT.